Below are 30 T cell receptor beta chains sequenced from a single sample in a study of blood T cell repertoires in COVID-19. Produced via immunoSEQ multiplex PCR; TCRdb's table is partial and in-frame only. This table holds fewer than 250,000 clones, roughly 90% found once. Sequencing input: peripheral blood. The receptors derive from a man aged 60 to 69 with COVID-19, enrolled during active disease.

The CDR3 spells CASSHGQGRTGELFF. Written as DNA, the CDR3 is TGTGCCAGCAGCCACGGACAGGGCCGGACCGGGGAGCTGTTTTTT. The chain is built from TRBV3-1 (or the pseudogene TRBV3-2) and TRBJ2-2; TRBD1 matches 8 bases. J gave up 5 bases and V 3 bases, and 5 bases lay outside the gene matches. Germline V gene data show CDR1 as LGHDT and CDR2 as YNNKEL (reference sequence). This CDR3 is built from 15 residues.

This sequence joins TRBV9 and TRBJ2-3, with D perhaps matching TRBD2 (5 bases). Trimming cost V 0 bases and J 2 bases, with 13 bases left between them. CDR1 and CDR2 from the germline V gene are SGDLS and YYNGEE. The CDR3 is 16 residues long. The CDR3 protein is CASSVGAGGYTDTQYF. In DNA, the CDR3 is TGTGCCAGCAGCGTAGGGGCGGGCGGTTACACAGATACGCAGTATTTT.

The chain is built from TRBV2 and TRBJ2-2; 9 bases agree with TRBD1. With 8 bases clipped from V and 3 bases from J, the junction kept 4 bases outside the gene matches. Germline lookup yields CDR1 SNHLY and CDR2 FYNNEI. CDR3 size: 14 residues. As DNA, the CDR3 is TGTGCCAGCTCGGGACAGGGATACACCGGGGAGCTGTTTTTT. Protein: CASSGQGYTGELFF.

This chain links TRBV15 with TRBJ1-2; TRBD1 matches 8 bases. The trim removed 5 bases at V and 5 bases at J, leaving 7 bases unmatched. The CDR3 runs to 14 residues. CDR1 LNHNV and CDR2 YYDKDF come from the germline V gene (reference sequence). For the CDR3, the DNA is TGTGCCACCAGCTCGGACAGGGTTAGTTATGGCTACACCTTC. Translating it yields CATSSDRVSYGYTF.

The rearrangement links TRBV27 to TRBJ1-2, with D possibly being TRBD1 (6 bases). Trimming took off 6 bases at V and 0 bases at J, with 17 bases between the two ends. The CDR3 totals 16 residues. CDR1 is MNHEY and CDR2 is SMNVEV in the germline V gene (reference sequence). CDR3 nucleotide sequence: TGTGCCAGCAGGACTATCCACAGGGCGACTAACTATGGCTACACCTTC. It specifies CASRTIHRATNYGYTF.

The chain links TRBV18 to TRBJ1-2; D remains unclear. The CDR3 is 16 amino acids. Germline CDR1 reads KGHSH; CDR2 reads LQKENI. Trimming left V 0 bases short and J 8 bases short, with 19 bases between. CDR3 DNA sequence: TGTGCCAGCTCACCACCGAAGCTTGTTATTGGGGAGGGCTACACCTTC. This codes for CASSPPKLVIGEGYTF.

The chain uses TRBV2 and TRBJ1-2, with TRBD1 as a possible D gene (5 bases). The V end was cut by 6 bases, the J end by 7 bases, with 15 bases between. This CDR3 region has 13 residues. In germline, CDR1 is SNHLY, CDR2 FYNNEI. The CDR3 DNA follows: TGTGCCAGCAGCGCTTATGACAGATCTGGCTACACCTTC. Protein: CASSAYDRSGYTF.

The rearrangement joins TRBV6-4 to TRBJ1-1; TRBD1 is a possible D gene (5 bases). V was shortened by 0 bases and J by 2 bases, with 13 bases between the two germline ends. Germline V gene sequence: CDR1 MRHNA, CDR2 SNTAGT. The CDR3 has 16 amino acids. The CDR3 DNA is TGTGCCAGCAGTGACTCGAGTGGGGCAGGAAACACTGAAGCTTTCTTT. This codes for CASSDSSGAGNTEAFF.

This chain links TRBV11-1 with TRBJ2-1; TRBD2 aligns across 14 bases. Germline V gives CDR1 SGHAT, CDR2 FQDESV (reference sequence). This CDR3 is 15 amino acids long. V shed 6 bases, J shed 10 bases, and the junction held 8 bases outside the gene matches. CDR3 region: CASRSTSGRALEQFF. CDR3 nucleotide sequence: TGTGCCAGCAGGTCGACTAGCGGGAGGGCCTTGGAGCAGTTCTTC.

The chain links TRBV19 to TRBJ1-2, with 8 bases matching TRBD1. J lost 4 bases, V lost 5 bases, and 6 bases had no gene match. The CDR3 runs 14 residues. The germline V gene encodes CDR1 LNHDA and CDR2 SQIVND (reference sequence). The CDR3 protein is CASSAGGFSYGYTF. The DNA for the CDR3 is TGTGCCAGTAGTGCAGGGGGCTTTTCCTATGGCTACACCTTC.

The V and J genes are TRBV14 and TRBJ2-1; D not certain. The length of the CDR3 is 16 residues. Per the germline V gene, CDR1 is SGHDN and CDR2 is FVKESK. Between the trimmed V and J ends, which lost 0 bases and 6 bases, there was a span of 15 bases. CDR3 nucleotides: TGTGCCAGCAGCCAAGATCCTAGGCGGTTCGGCAATGAGCAGTTCTTC. Residues: CASSQDPRRFGNEQFF.

In DNA form, the CDR3 reads TGTGCCAGCAGCTTAGCCCTAGCGGGGGGGCAAGAGACCCAGTACTTC. It specifies CASSLALAGGQETQYF. The chain employs TRBV7-2 and TRBJ2-5, with 12 positions matching TRBD2. Germline V gives CDR1 SGHTA, CDR2 FQGNSA. Trimming removed 0 bases from V and 2 bases from J; junction bases left unmatched: 1. This CDR3 comprises 16 residues.

The CDR3, as DNA: TGTGCCAGCAGCCCCAGGGGAAGCTCCTATAATTCACCCCTCCACTTT. This gives the protein CASSPRGSSYNSPLHF. The chain uses TRBV28 and TRBJ1-6; tentatively, D is TRBD1 (6 bases). The CDR3 loop spans 16 amino acids. V was cut by 6 bases and J by 0 bases, with 12 bases left in between. Germline lookup yields CDR1 MDHEN and CDR2 SYDVKM.

The CDR3 protein is CASSVGTGTYNEQFF. CDR3 bases: TGTGCCAGCAGCGTAGGCACAGGGACCTACAATGAGCAGTTCTTC. The V and J genes are TRBV9 and TRBJ2-1; D might be TRBD1 (6 bases). Germline-derived CDR1 and CDR2 are SGDLS and YYNGEE. The CDR3 covers 15 residues. V lost 0 bases and J lost 2, with 9 bases in between. Full variable domain (remainder filled in from reference TRBV9 and TRBJ2-1): DSGVTQTPKHLITATGQRVTLRCSPRSGDLSVYWYQQSLDQGLQFLIQYYNGEERAKGNILERFSAQQFPDLHSELNLSSLELGDSALYFCASSVGTGTYNEQFFGPGTRLTVL.

The rearrangement uses TRBV2 and TRBJ2-1, with TRBD1 matching over 12 bases. CDR1 and CDR2 (germline): SNHLY, FYNNEI. CDR3 length: 15 amino acids. The V gene end was trimmed by 4 bases and the J gene end by 7 bases; junction bases not matched to a gene: 5. CDR3 in amino acids: CASSGPGQGANEQFF. The DNA for the CDR3 is TGTGCCAGCAGTGGCCCGGGACAGGGGGCTAATGAGCAGTTCTTC.

V usage is TRBV7-3 and J usage is TRBJ1-3; TRBD1 matches 8 bases. This CDR3 has 19 residues. Germline values: CDR1 SGHTA, CDR2 FQGTGA. V trimming: 2 bases; J trimming: 0 bases; junction bases outside the gene matches: 12. The CDR3 sequence is CASSLFVQGQGGSGNTIYF. CDR3 DNA: TGTGCCAGCAGCTTATTCGTCCAAGGACAGGGTGGCTCTGGAAACACCATATATTTT.

The chain combines TRBV5-1 with TRBJ2-1; TRBD2 aligns across 12 bases. With 4 bases clipped from V and 6 bases from J, the junction kept 17 bases outside the gene matches. The CDR3 is 19 residues long. The V gene's germline CDR1 is SGHRS and CDR2 YFSETQ. CDR3 bases: TGCGCCAGCAGCCAGACTACTACTAGCGGGAGGACCCCCGGCAATGAGCAGTTCTTC. Amino acids: CASSQTTTSGRTPGNEQFF.

The rearrangement joins TRBV19 to TRBJ2-7, with 8 bases aligning to TRBD1. V dropped 7 bases and J dropped 1; count of bases not matched to a gene: 9. CDR3 size: 15 residues. Germline V gives CDR1 LNHDA, CDR2 SQIVND (reference sequence). The CDR3 coding sequence is TGTGCCAGTACTCGGGACAGGCAAGGATCCTACGAGCAGTACTTC. It is translated as CASTRDRQGSYEQYF.

This CDR3 is CASSLGAWGDGDTQYF. In nucleotides, the CDR3 is TGTGCCAGCAGCTTAGGAGCCTGGGGCGACGGAGATACGCAGTATTTT. The chain links TRBV7-8 to TRBJ2-3, with D tentatively TRBD1 (5 bases). This CDR3 has 16 residues. Trimming removed 1 base at V and 5 bases at J, with 16 bases between. Germline V CDR1 and CDR2: SGHVS, FQNEAQ.

The chain couples TRBV10-1 to TRBJ1-1; D is undetermined. This CDR3 has 13 amino acids. From germline, CDR1 is WNHNN and CDR2 SYGVQD (reference sequence). The germline V and J ends were trimmed by 4 bases and 4 bases, with 10 bases remaining between them. The CDR3 DNA sequence: TGCGCCAGCAGTGGGAGGTTGGGCACTGAAGCTTTCTTT. Its translation is CASSGRLGTEAFF.

This clone showed up just a few times. This chain joins TRBV2 and TRBJ1-2, with D possibly TRBD1 on 5 matching bases. Trimming took off 3 bases at V and 6 bases at J, with 11 bases between the two ends. The CDR3 has 13 amino acids. In germline, CDR1 is SNHLY, CDR2 FYNNEI. The CDR3 spells CASSDDSHHGYTF. The CDR3 bases are TGTGCCAGCAGTGATGACAGTCACCATGGCTACACCTTC.

The rearrangement joins TRBV21-1 to TRBJ2-7; the DNA was not compared with TRBD1, the D call given in the table. TRBV21-1 is designated a pseudogene. The CDR3 consists of 16 residues. Here the CDR3 reads CASSPALYRSPREQYF. CDR3 DNA: TGTGCCAGCAGCCCAGCCCTATACAGGAGCCCGCGCGAGCAGTACTTC.

The chain is built from TRBV7-2 and TRBJ1-5; TRBD1 aligns across 8 bases. This CDR3 is 16 amino acids long. Germline-derived CDR1 and CDR2 are SGHTA and FQGNSA. V shed 2 bases and J 5 bases; nucleotides not matched to a gene: 8. CDR3 nucleotides: TGTGCCAGCAGCTTATTAGGGACAGGAGCCTATCAGCCCCAGCATTTT. Residues: CASSLLGTGAYQPQHF.

About this clone: One end of the junction is discordant with germline, which a read error may explain. This chain links TRBV5-8 with TRBJ2-2, with D tentatively TRBD1 (6 bases). The V gene's germline CDR1 is SGHTS and CDR2 YDEGEE. This CDR3 region has 16 residues. The CDR3 bases are TGTGCCAGCAGCCTCTCCGGGACAATGAACACCGGGGAGCTATTTTTT. It is translated as CASSLSGTMNTGELFF.

The J gene is TRBJ1-5, the V gene TRBV5-6; D is undetermined. The germline V gene encodes CDR1 SGHDT and CDR2 YYEEEE. V was cut by 2 bases and J by 0 bases, with 6 bases left in between. The CDR3 has 14 amino acids. CDR3 nucleotide sequence: TGTGCCAGCAGCTTCCTTTATAGCAATCAGCCCCAGCATTTT. Translating gives CASSFLYSNQPQHF.

The genes are TRBV19 and TRBJ1-2; the match to TRBD1 covers 8 bases. Germline CDR1 LNHDA, CDR2 SQIVND (reference sequence). V was clipped by 3 bases and J by 2 bases; unmatched bases: 11. CDR3 length equals 17 residues. In DNA, the CDR3 is TGTGCCAGTAGTATCGGGGACAGGTGGGGAGAGAACTATGGCTACACCTTC. It specifies CASSIGDRWGENYGYTF.

The chain couples TRBV4-3 to TRBJ1-1; unclear D gene. V was cut by 4 bases and J by 4 bases, with 16 bases left in between. The CDR3 consists of 15 residues. Germline V gene sequence: CDR1 LGHNA, CDR2 YSLEER. The CDR3 protein is CASSLSHLGSTEAFF. The CDR3 coding sequence is TGCGCCAGCAGCCTTTCACACCTCGGGTCCACTGAAGCTTTCTTT.

The V and J genes are TRBV4-1 and TRBJ2-7; D may be TRBD2 (6 bases). Deletions cut 0 bases from V and 4 bases from J, with 16 bases between. Germline V gene sequence: CDR1 MGHRA, CDR2 YSYEKL. This CDR3 region has 16 residues. The CDR3 region has the DNA TGCGCCAGCAGCCAAGAACGGTCGGGAGTCGGGTACGAGCAGTACTTC. The encoded protein is CASSQERSGVGYEQYF.

The chain uses TRBV20-1 and TRBJ1-1, with D perhaps TRBD1 (6 bases). Germline assignment: CDR1 DFQATT and CDR2 SNEGSKA (reference sequence). Trimming stripped 2 bases from V and 8 bases from J, with 9 bases between. The CDR3 totals 11 residues. This CDR3 is CSARKDREAFF. The CDR3 DNA follows: TGCAGTGCTAGAAAGGACAGAGAAGCTTTCTTT.

This rearrangement joins TRBV5-4 to TRBJ1-3; 8 bases fit TRBD1. Germline values: CDR1 SGHNT, CDR2 YYREEE (reference sequence). This CDR3 spans 16 amino acids. Trimming took 1 base from V and 3 from J; bases not matched to a gene: 6. This CDR3 reads CASSLTGGSFGNTIYF. CDR3 sequence (DNA): TGTGCCAGCAGCTTGACAGGGGGAAGCTTTGGAAACACCATATATTTT.